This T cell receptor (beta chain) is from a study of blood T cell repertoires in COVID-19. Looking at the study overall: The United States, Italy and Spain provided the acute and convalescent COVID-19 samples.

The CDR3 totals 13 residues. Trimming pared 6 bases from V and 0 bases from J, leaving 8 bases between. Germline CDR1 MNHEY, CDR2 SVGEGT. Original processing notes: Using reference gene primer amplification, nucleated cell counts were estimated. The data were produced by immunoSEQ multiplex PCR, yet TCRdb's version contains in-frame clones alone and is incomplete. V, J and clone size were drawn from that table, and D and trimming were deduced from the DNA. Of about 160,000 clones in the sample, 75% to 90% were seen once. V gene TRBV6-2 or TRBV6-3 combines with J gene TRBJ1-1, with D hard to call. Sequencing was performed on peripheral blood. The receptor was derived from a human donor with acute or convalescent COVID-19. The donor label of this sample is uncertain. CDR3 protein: CASSSNMNTEAFF. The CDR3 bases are TGTGCCAGCAGCAGTAACATGAACACTGAAGCTTTCTTT.